This T cell receptor beta chain is from a study of shared clonotypes between healthy human individuals. Study conclusions and caveats: The authors sampled blood alone, and tissue repertoires likely differ. Donors were few, which limited the genetic and exposure-history diversity represented.

Regarding this clone: Its antigen is currently unknown.

V lost 5 bases to trimming and J lost 0 bases, with 8 bases between them. The CDR3 extends over 14 amino acids. Germline values: CDR1 SGHVS, CDR2 FNYEAQ. Samples underwent the assay at deep level. The assay was immunoSEQ multiplex PCR, and TCRdb's table has in-frame clones only and misses some. This sample has almost 750,000 clones, with about two thirds found just once. Sequencing was done on a sample of memory CD4+ T cells sorted from blood. Subset in this sample: CD45RA-negative fraction. The chain employs TRBV7-6 and TRBJ2-1; possibly TRBD2 for D (5 bases). The receptor's source is a woman aged 30 to 39 in good health. The CDR3 bases are TGTGCCAGCAGCAGCCGGGACTCCTACAATGAGCAGTTCTTC. Translation: CASSSRDSYNEQFF.